One and the same sample provided the 32 T cell receptor beta chains below, sequenced in a study of blood T cell repertoires in COVID-19. Profiling relied on immunoSEQ multiplex PCR, and the TCRdb table lists in-frame clones only, not all of them. The table records about 330,000 clones, around 83% of them present only once. The specimen sequenced was peripheral blood. Receptor source: a woman aged 45-59 years with acute or convalescent COVID-19.

This sequence joins TRBV18 and TRBJ2-7, with 10 bases fitting TRBD1. Germline V lookup: CDR1 KGHSH, CDR2 LQKENI. The trim removed 6 bases at V and 6 bases at J, leaving 8 bases unmatched. CDR3 length: 14 residues. The CDR3 region has the DNA TGTGCCAGCTCCCTGGGGGACAGGGGTGCCGAGCAGTACGTC. This codes for CASSLGDRGAEQYV.

The chain has TRBV2 and TRBJ1-2; 7 bases map to TRBD1. This CDR3 comprises 15 residues. J lost 4 bases, V lost 4 bases, and 9 bases had no gene match. Germline CDR1 is SNHLY and CDR2 is FYNNEI. The CDR3 sequence: CASSVDRAPRYGYTF. The CDR3 DNA is TGTGCCAGCAGTGTCGACAGGGCCCCCCGCTATGGCTACACCTTC.

This clone was found a few times. This sequence joins TRBV6-5 and TRBJ1-2; 7 nucleotides match TRBD1. There are 14 residues in the CDR3. The germline CDR1 and CDR2 sequences are MNHEY and SVGAGI. Losses at the gene ends were 10 bases for V and 2 bases for J; bases not matched to a gene: 10. The DNA for the CDR3 is TGTGCCACTGACTGGGACAGCCTAAACTATGGCTACACCTTC. Protein sequence: CATDWDSLNYGYTF.

The chain carries TRBV7-3 and TRBJ1-1; no definite D call. CDR1 SGHTA and CDR2 FQGTGA come from the germline V gene. Deletions cut 4 bases from V and 3 bases from J, with 9 bases between. This CDR3 spans 13 amino acids. Here the CDR3 reads CASSSQRDTEAFF. In nucleotides, the CDR3 is TGTGCCAGCAGCTCCCAGAGGGACACTGAAGCTTTCTTT.

V is TRBV2 and J is TRBJ1-1; 7 positions match TRBD1. Germline-derived CDR1 and CDR2 are SNHLY and FYNNEI. The J segment lost 4 bases and the V segment lost 7 bases, leaving 6 bases of the junction unmatched. The CDR3 totals 13 residues. In nucleotides, the CDR3 is TGTGCCAGCACGCTAGGGGGCTCCACTGAAGCTTTCTTT. Translating gives CASTLGGSTEAFF.

The chain carries TRBV6-1 and TRBJ1-4, with D maybe TRBD1 (5 bases). This CDR3 is built from 15 residues. Germline values: CDR1 MNHNS, CDR2 SASEGT. V was clipped by 2 bases and J by 8 bases, with 15 bases between them. The CDR3 nucleotides read TGTGCCAGCAGTGAACGCCCAGGGTCTCGGGAAAAACTGTTTTTT. It codes for CASSERPGSREKLFF.

The V call is TRBV2, the J call TRBJ1-1; no definite D call. The CDR3 sequence is 14 residues long. The V gene's germline CDR1 is SNHLY and CDR2 FYNNEI. V was cut by 6 bases and J by 3 bases, with 14 bases left in between. CDR3 region: CASSAWREDTEAFF. The CDR3 DNA follows: TGTGCCAGCAGCGCATGGAGGGAGGACACTGAAGCTTTCTTT.

The chain carries TRBV30 and TRBJ2-7, with 10 bases identical to TRBD1. The length of the CDR3 is 13 residues. Unmatched junction bases numbered 6, after V lost 5 bases and J lost 5 bases. Germline CDR1 and CDR2: GTSNPN and SVGIG (reference sequence). This chain's CDR3 is CAWRDRGMDEQYF. DNA for the CDR3: TGTGCCTGGCGGGACAGGGGAATGGACGAGCAGTACTTC.

This clone was observed a single time. The rearrangement joins TRBV19 to TRBJ1-5, with a possible D match to TRBD1 (5 bases). The germline V and J ends were trimmed by 5 bases and 6 bases, with 11 bases remaining between them. The length of the CDR3 is 13 residues. The germline gives CDR1 LNHDA, CDR2 SQIVND (reference sequence). Here the CDR3 DNA reads TGTGCCAGTAGTTGGCAGGGAGGTCAGCCCCAGCATTTT. Its translation is CASSWQGGQPQHF.

V and J are TRBV30 and TRBJ1-2; no clear D. This CDR3 has 15 amino acids. Trimming shortened V by 3 bases and J by 8 bases, and 22 bases separated the two germline ends. Per the germline V gene, CDR1 is GTSNPN and CDR2 is SVGIG (reference sequence). CDR3 in amino acids: CAWSTLRTRGRGYTF. DNA for the CDR3: TGTGCCTGGAGCACCCTGAGAACTCGTGGTCGGGGCTACACCTTC.

The J gene is TRBJ1-1, the V gene TRBV6-5, with no clear D. Trimming took off 4 bases at V and 1 base at J, with 4 bases between the two ends. Germline assignment: CDR1 MNHEY and CDR2 SVGAGI. This CDR3 is built from 12 residues. This chain's CDR3 is CASSFRNTEAFF. The CDR3 DNA is TGTGCCAGCAGTTTCCGGAACACTGAAGCTTTCTTT.

This clone appeared a single time. This chain uses TRBV30 with TRBJ1-1, with 9 nucleotides matching TRBD1. This CDR3 has 15 amino acids. Germline V gives CDR1 GTSNPN, CDR2 SVGIG (reference sequence). Trimming cost V 3 bases and J 7 bases; bases outside gene matches: 12. CDR3 amino acids: CAWRNTGGPGGEAFF. The CDR3 DNA is TGTGCCTGGAGGAACACAGGGGGCCCCGGGGGTGAAGCTTTCTTT.

The chain couples TRBV6-4 to TRBJ1-2, with 7 bases lining up with TRBD1. V gave up 6 bases and J gave up 2 bases; unmatched junction bases: 6. The CDR3 sequence is 14 residues long. Germline assignment: CDR1 MRHNA and CDR2 SNTAGT. The CDR3 here is CASRGTAMNYGYTF. In DNA, the CDR3 is TGTGCCAGCAGAGGGACAGCGATGAACTATGGCTACACCTTC.

This clone has more than one count but fewer than ten. CDR3 residues: CSIQGAYEQYF. CDR3 in DNA: TGCAGCATACAGGGGGCCTACGAGCAGTACTTC. The rearrangement uses TRBV29-1 and TRBJ2-7; TRBD1 matches 8 bases. Germline V gives CDR1 SQVTM, CDR2 ANQGSEA. V trimming: 8 bases; J trimming: 2 bases; junction bases outside the gene matches: 2. CDR3 length equals 11 residues.

J is TRBJ2-6 and V is TRBV2; tentatively, D is TRBD2 (6 bases). Trimming shortened V by 1 base and J by 4 bases, and 8 bases separated the two germline ends. The germline V gene has CDR1 SNHLY and CDR2 FYNNEI. The CDR3 covers 15 residues. The CDR3 DNA reads TGTGCCAGCAGTGAAGGGACTATGGGGGCCAACGTCCTGACTTTC. Protein: CASSEGTMGANVLTF.

The rearrangement joins TRBV18 to TRBJ2-2; tentatively, D is TRBD1 (5 bases). The CDR3 runs to 15 residues. V gave up 1 base and J gave up 3 bases, with 9 bases separating them. The germline V gene encodes CDR1 KGHSH and CDR2 LQKENI. This CDR3 is CASSPRAQDTGELFF. CDR3 sequence (DNA): TGTGCCAGCTCACCACGGGCACAGGACACCGGGGAGCTGTTTTTT.

The chain combines TRBV2 with TRBJ2-5, with D possibly TRBD2 on 6 matching bases. The CDR3 is 14 residues long. Trimming stripped 8 bases from V and 5 bases from J, with 18 bases between. Germline loops: CDR1 SNHLY, CDR2 FYNNEI. DNA for the CDR3: TGTGCCAGCGGGGGACTTTCCATGGGGGAGACCCAGTACTTC. Its translation: CASGGLSMGETQYF.

The chain is built from TRBV7-2 and TRBJ2-7; D is ambiguous. The CDR3 spans 14 residues. Germline V lookup: CDR1 SGHTA, CDR2 FQGNSA. V was pared by 2 bases and J by 12 bases, with 20 bases between. The CDR3 sequence is CASSLFSGTDSLYF. The CDR3 DNA is TGTGCCAGCAGCTTATTTAGTGGTACAGATTCTCTGTACTTC.

V is TRBV7-6 and J is TRBJ2-2; possible D gene TRBD1, 6 bases. V lost 4 bases, J lost 2 bases, and 14 bases lay in between. Germline CDR1 is SGHVS and CDR2 is FNYEAQ. There are 16 residues in the CDR3. The CDR3 DNA follows: TGTGCCAGCAGCTCTCCCATGGGGGCCAACACCGGGGAGCTGTTTTTT. Protein sequence: CASSSPMGANTGELFF.

The genes are TRBV7-2 and TRBJ1-1; tentatively, D is TRBD1 (6 bases). Per the germline V gene, CDR1 is SGHTA and CDR2 is FQGNSA. CDR3 length: 17 amino acids. The ends were cut back, 5 bases at V and 0 bases at J, with 19 bases in the middle. Here the CDR3 reads CASSQWGTSIMNTEAFF. CDR3 coding DNA: TGTGCCAGCAGCCAATGGGGGACAAGTATTATGAACACTGAAGCTTTCTTT.

V usage is TRBV30 and J usage is TRBJ1-3; 8 nucleotides match TRBD1. Unmatched junction bases numbered 3, after V lost 7 bases and J lost 4 bases. The CDR3 is made up of 12 amino acids. Germline V gene sequence: CDR1 GTSNPN, CDR2 SVGIG (reference sequence). The CDR3 sequence: CAYDRGGNTIYF. The CDR3, as DNA: TGTGCCTACGACAGGGGCGGAAACACCATATATTTT.

CDR3 DNA sequence: TGTGCCAGCAGCTTAGGCCTCGAGAGAAACTACGAGCAGTACTTC. As protein: CASSLGLERNYEQYF. The chain joins TRBV11-1 to TRBJ2-7; D is unclear. The CDR3 is 15 amino acids. Germline V lookup: CDR1 SGHAT, CDR2 FQDESV (reference sequence). V lost 1 base and J lost 3, with 13 bases in between.

The gene calls are TRBV29-1 and TRBJ2-3, with 14 bases aligning to TRBD2. The germline CDR1 and CDR2 sequences are SQVTM and ANQGSEA. V lost 8 bases, J lost 1 base, and 5 bases stayed unmatched. The CDR3 extends over 15 amino acids. The CDR3 sequence is CSLTGLAGGTDTQYF. The DNA of the CDR3 is TGCAGCCTGACGGGACTAGCGGGGGGCACAGATACGCAGTATTTT.

V usage is TRBV6-1 and J usage is TRBJ1-5, with TRBD1 matching over 10 bases. Unmatched junction bases numbered 5, after V lost 3 bases and J lost 3 bases. Germline assignment: CDR1 MNHNS and CDR2 SASEGT. The CDR3 loop spans 16 amino acids. CDR3 protein: CASSEPGQGNNQPQHF. The CDR3 coding sequence is TGTGCCAGCAGTGAGCCGGGACAGGGGAACAATCAGCCCCAGCATTTT.

The rearrangement links TRBV6-1 to TRBJ1-5, with a tentative D call TRBD1 (6 bases). The CDR3 contains 15 residues. V gave up 2 bases and J gave up 0 bases, with 8 bases separating them. Germline V gene sequence: CDR1 MNHNS, CDR2 SASEGT. CDR3 bases: TGTGCCAGCAGTGAAAGGACAGCTAGCAATCAGCCCCAGCATTTT. Translating gives CASSERTASNQPQHF.

This chain links TRBV27 with TRBJ2-2; TRBD2 agrees at 7 bases. The germline V gene encodes CDR1 MNHEY and CDR2 SMNVEV (reference sequence). The CDR3 spans 15 residues. V lost 2 bases to trimming and J lost 0 bases; unmatched junction nucleotides: 0. Here the CDR3 reads CASSLGLANTGELFF. DNA of the CDR3: TGTGCCAGCAGTTTAGGACTAGCGAACACCGGGGAGCTGTTTTTT.

This clone has more than one count but fewer than ten. V is TRBV4-2 and J is TRBJ1-1, with no clear D. The germline V gene has CDR1 LGHNA and CDR2 YNFKEQ. CDR3 length: 15 amino acids. V was pared by 3 bases and J by 1 base, with 12 bases between. CDR3 amino acids: CASSQERTGNTEAFF. The CDR3 DNA sequence: TGTGCCAGCAGCCAGGAAAGAACGGGGAACACTGAAGCTTTCTTT.

The V gene is TRBV27, the J gene TRBJ1-1; D is possibly TRBD1 (6 bases). Germline CDR1 and CDR2: MNHEY and SMNVEV (reference sequence). There are 15 residues in the CDR3. Deletions cut 1 base from V and 1 base from J, with 10 bases between. CDR3 protein: CASSLYGGKNTEAFF. In DNA form, the CDR3 reads TGTGCCAGCAGTTTATATGGGGGCAAGAACACTGAAGCTTTCTTT.

The chain employs TRBV11-1 and TRBJ2-2, with TRBD2 matching 12 bases. Unmatched junction bases numbered 6, after V lost 5 bases and J lost 5 bases. Germline CDR1 and CDR2: SGHAT and FQDESV (reference sequence). The CDR3 contains 16 residues. CDR3 protein: CASSPGLAGGTGELFF. CDR3 nucleotides: TGTGCCAGCAGCCCGGGACTAGCGGGCGGGACCGGGGAGCTGTTTTTT.

This clone was recorded once. This chain links TRBV5-4 with TRBJ1-1; 9 bases align to TRBD1. CDR3 length equals 14 residues. V dropped 5 bases and J dropped 2; count of bases not matched to a gene: 4. CDR1 and CDR2 (germline): SGHNT, YYREEE (reference sequence). In DNA form, the CDR3 reads TGTGCCAGCAGTTGGGACAGGGAAAACACTGAAGCTTTCTTT. Translation: CASSWDRENTEAFF.

This chain joins TRBV5-5 and TRBJ1-1, with TRBD1 identical over 7 bases. The CDR3 loop spans 14 amino acids. Germline assignment: CDR1 SGHKS and CDR2 YYEKEE (reference sequence). V shed 5 bases and J 4 bases; nucleotides not matched to a gene: 8. The CDR3 DNA reads TGTGCCAGCAGGGAAACCAGGGGGTCCACTGAAGCTTTCTTT. Translation: CASRETRGSTEAFF.

The rearrangement uses TRBV20-1 and TRBJ2-1; no clear D. Germline values: CDR1 DFQATT, CDR2 SNEGSKA (reference sequence). This CDR3 is built from 11 residues. V was trimmed by 1 base and J by 6 bases, leaving 4 bases between them. The CDR3 coding sequence is TGCAGTGCTAGAGCGAGCAATGAGCAGTTCTTC. Residues: CSARASNEQFF.